The rows below give T cell receptor beta chains drawn from one sample of a study of T cells in Graves' hyperthyroidism and ophthalmopathy. TCRdb independently ran MiXCR on the multiplex PCR reads; one entry per CDR3 protein. This sample has about 380,000 distinct CDR3 sequences, with roughly 15% found just once. Sequencing used blood. The receptors here all came from a woman under 40 with Graves' ophthalmopathy. The CDR3 runs from the conserved cysteine through the conserved F or W. A D gene is named only where the DNA matches it firmly. Clone size, where shown, is once, few, many, or a class for clones that have expanded.

d_gene | j_gene | abundance | v_gene | CDR3aa | CDR3nt
- | TRBJ1-2 | many | TRBV3-1 | CASSQELREYGYTF | TGTGCCAGCAGCCAAGAGCTTAGGGAGTATGGCTACACCTTC
- | TRBJ1-5 | many | TRBV6-1 | CASSEAGAGRNQPQHF | TGTGCCAGCAGTGAAGCAGGGGCAGGACGCAATCAGCCCCAGCATTTT
- | TRBJ1-2 | once | TRBV20-1 | CSAKGGGGAIYGYTF | TGCAGTGCTAAGGGCGGGGGGGGGGCTATCTATGGCTACACCTTC
TRBD2 | TRBJ2-4 | many | TRBV6-1 | CASGPVGGGGGIQYF | TGTGCCAGCGGCCCAGTCGGTGGTGGGGGGGGCATTCAGTACTTC
TRBD1 | TRBJ2-1 | many | TRBV3-1 | CASSSRQGNNEQFF | TGTGCCAGCAGCTCGAGACAGGGAAACAATGAGCAGTTCTTC
TRBD2 | TRBJ2-2 | many | TRBV20-1 | CSATTSGGRIGELFF | TGCAGTGCTACGACTAGCGGGGGGAGAATCGGGGAGCTGTTTTTT
TRBD1 | TRBJ2-7 | few | TRBV10-3 | CAISDRQGEEQYF | TGTGCCATCAGTGATAGACAGGGCGAGGAGCAGTACTTC
- | TRBJ2-7 | many | TRBV20-1 | CSARFSQSTSLYF | TGCAGTGCTAGATTTTCGCAATCTACGAGTCTGTACTTC
- | TRBJ2-1 | - | TRBV3-1 | CASSPTRQVSYNGQFF | TGTGCCAGCAGCCCGACCCGACAGGTCTCCTACAATGGGCAGTTCTTC
- | TRBJ1-5 | few | TRBV20-1 | CSACPGTHQPQHF | TGCAGTGCTTGTCCCGGGACCCATCAGCCCCAGCATTTT
- | TRBJ1-3 | many | TRBV18 | CASSPAGASSGNTIYF | TGTGCCAGCTCACCTGCAGGGGCGAGCTCTGGAAACACCATATATTTT
- | TRBJ2-1 | - | TRBV12-3/TRBV12-4 | CANSWTVLSSYNEQFF | TGTGCCAACAGTTGGACAGTACTCAGCTCCTACAATGAGCAGTTCTTC
- | TRBJ2-5 | few | TRBV19 | CASSIVPPGLETQYF | TGTGCCAGTAGTATCGTGCCCCCGGGCTTGGAGACCCAGTACTTC
- | TRBJ1-2 | few | TRBV20-1 | CSAYDRTNYGYTF | TGCAGTGCTTACGACAGGACAAACTATGGCTACACCTTC
TRBD2 | TRBJ2-7 | many | TRBV20-1 | CSARDMTSGNYEQYF | TGCAGTGCTAGAGATATGACTAGCGGAAACTACGAGCAGTACTTC
TRBD1 | TRBJ1-2 | many | TRBV15 | CATSAWTGDEDGYTF | TGTGCCACCAGCGCTTGGACAGGGGACGAGGATGGCTACACCTTC
TRBD1 | TRBJ1-2 | - | TRBV3-1 | CASSLTGRLANYGYTF | TGTGCCAGCAGCCTGACAGGGCGCCTAGCTAACTATGGCTACACCTTC
TRBD2 | TRBJ2-1 | many | TRBV7-9 | CASSSGGRGAEQFF | TGTGCCAGCAGCTCGGGGGGGCGGGGGGCAGAGCAGTTCTTC
- | TRBJ2-7 | - | TRBV4-1 | CASSQEVAGNSYEQYF | TGCGCCAGCAGCCAGGAGGTGGCGGGAAACTCCTACGAGCAGTACTTC
- | TRBJ2-3 | many | TRBV19 | CASSIATRAADTQYF | TGTGCCAGTAGTATAGCAACGCGAGCGGCAGATACGCAGTATTTT
- | TRBJ1-2 | - | TRBV6-1 | CASRGGRGTYGYTF | TGTGCCAGCAGGGGGGGAAGGGGTACCTATGGCTACACCTTC
- | TRBJ1-5 | many | TRBV12-3/TRBV12-4 | CASSPGTLGGNQPQHF | TGTGCCAGCAGTCCCGGGACCCTTGGGGGCAATCAGCCCCAGCATTTT
- | TRBJ2-4 | many | TRBV28 | CASSHWGRTQGEPTLAKNIQYF | TGTGCCAGCAGCCACTGGGGACGGACCCAGGGCGAACCCACCCTAGCCAAAAACATTCAGTACTTC
TRBD1 | TRBJ2-5 | - | TRBV27 | CASSPMTGVETQYF | TGTGCCAGCAGTCCGATGACAGGGGTAGAGACCCAGTACTTC
- | TRBJ2-2 | few | TRBV27 | CASSARPNTGELFF | TGTGCCAGCAGCGCCCGGCCGAACACCGGGGAGCTGTTTTTT
- | TRBJ1-4 | - | TRBV28 | CASSLSRATSPGKLFF | TGTGCCAGCAGTTTGAGTAGGGCCACCTCCCCAGGGAAACTGTTTTTT
TRBD1 | TRBJ2-7 | many | TRBV27 | CASSLYPDRDYEQYF | TGTGCCAGCAGTTTGTATCCGGACAGGGACTACGAGCAGTACTTC
- | TRBJ1-1 | many | TRBV12-3/TRBV12-4 | CASSRLRDTEAFF | TGTGCCAGCAGCCGATTGAGGGACACTGAAGCTTTCTTT
TRBD1 | TRBJ1-4 | - | TRBV5-1 | CASRQTGMDEKLFF | TGCGCCAGCAGACAGACAGGGATGGATGAAAAACTGTTTTTT
TRBD1 | TRBJ2-7 | few | TRBV6-6 | CASSYRQGAISYEQYF | TGTGCCAGCAGTTACCGTCAGGGGGCGATCTCCTACGAGCAGTACTTC
TRBD1 | TRBJ1-2 | many | TRBV6-1 | CASRDRDRVLLGYTF | TGTGCCAGCAGGGACAGGGATCGCGTTTTACTTGGCTACACCTTC
TRBD1 | TRBJ1-3 | - | TRBV7-9 | CASSPTGTGNTIYF | TGTGCCAGCAGCCCGACAGGGACTGGAAACACCATATATTTT
- | TRBJ2-2 | few | TRBV9 | CASSPRDGGANTGELFF | TGTGCCAGCAGCCCACGAGATGGGGGCGCGAACACCGGGGAGCTGTTTTTT
- | TRBJ1-1 | many | TRBV20-1 | CSARSAGMNTEAFF | TGCAGTGCTAGGTCAGCAGGAATGAACACTGAAGCTTTCTTT
- | TRBJ2-3 | - | TRBV29-1 | CSVSAVQAIDTQYF | TGCAGCGTTTCTGCAGTCCAGGCAATAGATACGCAGTATTTT
- | TRBJ1-5 | many | TRBV2 | CASSEQAPGDQPQHF | TGTGCCAGCAGTGAACAGGCGCCGGGGGATCAGCCCCAGCATTTT
TRBD2 | TRBJ2-7 | few | TRBV9 | CASSAAGGPYEQYF | TGTGCCAGCAGCGCTGCGGGGGGCCCGTACGAGCAGTACTTC
- | TRBJ2-5 | many | TRBV29-1 | CSLEGRETQYF | TGCAGCCTGGAGGGGAGAGAGACCCAGTACTTC
- | TRBJ1-1 | many | TRBV2 | CASSEALGRSNTEAFF | TGTGCCAGCAGTGAAGCGCTTGGCAGGTCGAACACTGAAGCTTTCTTT
- | TRBJ2-1 | many | TRBV20-1 | CSARDQDNEQFF | TGCAGTGCTAGAGATCAGGACAATGAGCAGTTCTTC
TRBD1 | TRBJ1-1 | - | TRBV29-1 | CSVKLSDRAGTEAFF | TGCAGCGTTAAATTATCGGACAGGGCGGGAACTGAAGCTTTCTTT
- | TRBJ2-3 | many | TRBV2 | CASSEGAYHTDTQYF | TGTGCCAGCAGTGAAGGGGCGTACCACACAGATACGCAGTATTTT